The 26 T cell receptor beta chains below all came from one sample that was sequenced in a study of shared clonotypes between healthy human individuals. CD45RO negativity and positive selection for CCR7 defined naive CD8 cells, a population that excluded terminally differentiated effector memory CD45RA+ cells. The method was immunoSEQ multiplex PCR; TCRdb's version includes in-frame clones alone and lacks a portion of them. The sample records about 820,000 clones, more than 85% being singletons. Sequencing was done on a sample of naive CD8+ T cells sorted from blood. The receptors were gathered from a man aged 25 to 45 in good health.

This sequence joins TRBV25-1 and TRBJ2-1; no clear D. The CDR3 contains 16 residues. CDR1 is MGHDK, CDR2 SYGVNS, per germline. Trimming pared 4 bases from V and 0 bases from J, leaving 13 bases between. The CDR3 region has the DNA TGTGCCAGCAGTGGTTCAGGCACCCACTCCTACAATGAGCAGTTCTTC. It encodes CASSGSGTHSYNEQFF.

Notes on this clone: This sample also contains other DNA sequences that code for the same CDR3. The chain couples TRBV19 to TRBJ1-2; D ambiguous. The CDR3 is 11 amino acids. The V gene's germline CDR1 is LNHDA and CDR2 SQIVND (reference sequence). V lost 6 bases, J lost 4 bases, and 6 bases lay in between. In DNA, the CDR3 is TGTGCCAGTAGGGTCGGCTATGGCTACACCTTC. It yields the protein CASRVGYGYTF.

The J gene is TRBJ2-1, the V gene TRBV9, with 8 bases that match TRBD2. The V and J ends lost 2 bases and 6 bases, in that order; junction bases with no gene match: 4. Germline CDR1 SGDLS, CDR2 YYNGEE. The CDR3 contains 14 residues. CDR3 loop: CASSVTGGVNEQFF. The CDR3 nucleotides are TGTGCCAGCAGCGTGACGGGAGGGGTCAATGAGCAGTTCTTC.

CDR3 sequence reads: CASSLTWTGDPNEKLFF. CDR3 nucleotide sequence: TGTGCCAGCAGCTTAACGTGGACAGGGGATCCTAATGAAAAACTGTTTTTT. This chain links TRBV7-9 with TRBJ1-4; TRBD1 agrees at 9 bases. The ends lost 2 bases at V and 3 bases at J; junction bases unmatched: 7. The CDR3 consists of 17 residues. The germline V gene has CDR1 SEHNR and CDR2 FQNEAQ (reference sequence).

CDR3 residues: CSVEDSWYEQYF. For the CDR3, the DNA is TGCAGCGTTGAAGATAGTTGGTACGAGCAGTACTTC. The rearrangement links TRBV29-1 to TRBJ2-7; the D is unclear. Trimming took 0 bases from V and 4 from J, leaving 7 bases between them. This CDR3 is built from 12 residues. Germline V lookup: CDR1 SQVTM, CDR2 ANQGSEA.

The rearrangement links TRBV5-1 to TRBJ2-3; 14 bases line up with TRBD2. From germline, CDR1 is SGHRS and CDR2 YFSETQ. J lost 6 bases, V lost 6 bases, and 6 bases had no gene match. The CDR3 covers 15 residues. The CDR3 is CASKEGLAGEDTQYF. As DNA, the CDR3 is TGCGCCAGCAAGGAGGGACTAGCGGGGGAGGATACGCAGTATTTT.

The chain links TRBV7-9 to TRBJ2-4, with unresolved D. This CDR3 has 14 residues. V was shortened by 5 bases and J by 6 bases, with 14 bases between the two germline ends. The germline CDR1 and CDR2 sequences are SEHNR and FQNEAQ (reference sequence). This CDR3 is CASSHVNQLNIQYF. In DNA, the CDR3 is TGTGCCAGCAGCCACGTGAACCAGTTAAACATTCAGTACTTC.

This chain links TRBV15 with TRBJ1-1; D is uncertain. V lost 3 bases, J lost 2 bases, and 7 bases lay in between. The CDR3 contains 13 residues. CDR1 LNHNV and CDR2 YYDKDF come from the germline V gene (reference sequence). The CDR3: CATSSGRNTEAFF. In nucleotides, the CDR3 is TGTGCCACCAGCAGTGGAAGAAACACTGAAGCTTTCTTT.

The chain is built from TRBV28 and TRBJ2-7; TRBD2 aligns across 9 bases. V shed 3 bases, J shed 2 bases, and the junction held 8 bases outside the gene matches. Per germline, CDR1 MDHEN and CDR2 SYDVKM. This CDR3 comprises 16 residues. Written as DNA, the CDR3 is TGTGCCAGCAGTTTTCCGTTGGGCGGGAGGGCCTACGAGCAGTACTTC. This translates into CASSFPLGGRAYEQYF. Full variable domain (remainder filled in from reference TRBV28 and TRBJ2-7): DVKVTQSSRYLVKRTGEKVFLECVQDMDHENMFWYRQDPGLGLRLIYFSYDVKMKEKGDIPEGYSVSREKKERFSLILESASTNQTSMYLCASSFPLGGRAYEQYFGPGTRLTVT.

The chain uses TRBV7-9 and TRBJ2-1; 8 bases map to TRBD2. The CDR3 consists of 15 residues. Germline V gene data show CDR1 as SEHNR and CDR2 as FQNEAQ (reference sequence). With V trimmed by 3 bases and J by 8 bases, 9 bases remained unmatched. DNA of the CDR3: TGTGCCAGCAGCTTCCCGGCTAGCGGGCCTGATGAGCAGTTCTTC. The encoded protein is CASSFPASGPDEQFF.

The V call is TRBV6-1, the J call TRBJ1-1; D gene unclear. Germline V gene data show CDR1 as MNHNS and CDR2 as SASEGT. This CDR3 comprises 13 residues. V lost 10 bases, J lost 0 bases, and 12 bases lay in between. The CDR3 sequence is CANSWRLNTEAFF. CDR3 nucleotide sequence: TGTGCCAACTCTTGGCGGCTGAACACTGAAGCTTTCTTT.

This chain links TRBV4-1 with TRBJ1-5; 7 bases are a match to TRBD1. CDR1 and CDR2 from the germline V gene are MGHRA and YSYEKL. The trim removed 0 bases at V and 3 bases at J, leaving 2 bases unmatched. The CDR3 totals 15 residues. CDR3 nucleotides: TGCGCCAGCAGCCAAGATACAGGGGACAATCAGCCCCAGCATTTT. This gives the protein CASSQDTGDNQPQHF.

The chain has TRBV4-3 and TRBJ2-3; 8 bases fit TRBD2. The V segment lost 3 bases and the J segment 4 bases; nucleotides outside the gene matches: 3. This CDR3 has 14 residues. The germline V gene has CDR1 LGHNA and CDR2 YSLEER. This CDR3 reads CASSQGLEADTQYF. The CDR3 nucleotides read TGCGCCAGCAGCCAGGGACTAGAGGCAGATACGCAGTATTTT.

CDR3 in amino acids: CASSGREDPPDTQYF. As DNA, the CDR3 is TGTGCCAGCAGCGGGCGGGAGGACCCACCAGATACGCAGTATTTT. This chain connects TRBV27 to TRBJ2-3; 8 bases line up with TRBD2. This CDR3 is built from 15 residues. The germline V gene encodes CDR1 MNHEY and CDR2 SMNVEV (reference sequence). After removal of 6 bases from V and 4 bases from J, the junction contained 9 bases not matched to a gene.

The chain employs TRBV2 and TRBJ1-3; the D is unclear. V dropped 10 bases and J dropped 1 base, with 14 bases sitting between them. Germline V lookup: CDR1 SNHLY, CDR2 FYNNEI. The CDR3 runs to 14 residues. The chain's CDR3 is CATSPFWSGNTIYF. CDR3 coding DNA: TGTGCCACCTCTCCCTTCTGGTCTGGAAACACCATATATTTT.

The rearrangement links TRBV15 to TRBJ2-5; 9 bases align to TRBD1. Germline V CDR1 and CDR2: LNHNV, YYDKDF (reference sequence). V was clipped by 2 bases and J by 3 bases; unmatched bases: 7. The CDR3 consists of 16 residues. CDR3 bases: TGTGCCACCAGCAGATTAGGACAGGGGAAAGAAGAGACCCAGTACTTC. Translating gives CATSRLGQGKEETQYF.

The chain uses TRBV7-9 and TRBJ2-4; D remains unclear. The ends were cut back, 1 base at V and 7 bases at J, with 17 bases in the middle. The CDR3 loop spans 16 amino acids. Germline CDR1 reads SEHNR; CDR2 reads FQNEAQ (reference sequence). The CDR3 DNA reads TGTGCCAGCAGCTTAGTATTGCGCGGTGTTGGGAACATTCAGTACTTC. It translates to CASSLVLRGVGNIQYF. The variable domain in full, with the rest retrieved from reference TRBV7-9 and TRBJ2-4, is DTGVSQNPRHKITKRGQNVTFRCDPISEHNRLYWYRQTLGQGPEFLTYFQNEAQLEKSRLLSDRFSAERPKGSFSTLEIQRTEQGDSAMYLCASSLVLRGVGNIQYFGAGTRLSVL.

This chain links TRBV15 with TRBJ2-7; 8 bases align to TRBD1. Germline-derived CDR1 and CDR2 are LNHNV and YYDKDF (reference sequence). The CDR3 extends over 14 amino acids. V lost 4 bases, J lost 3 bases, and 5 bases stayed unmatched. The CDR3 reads CATSTDRGYYEQYF. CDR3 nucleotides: TGTGCCACCAGCACTGACAGGGGTTACTACGAGCAGTACTTC. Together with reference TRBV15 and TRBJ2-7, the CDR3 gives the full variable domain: DAMVIQNPRYQVTQFGKPVTLSCSQTLNHNVMYWYQQKSSQAPKLLFHYYDKDFNNEADTPDNFQSRRPNTSFCFLDIRSPGLGDTAMYLCATSTDRGYYEQYFGPGTRLTVT.

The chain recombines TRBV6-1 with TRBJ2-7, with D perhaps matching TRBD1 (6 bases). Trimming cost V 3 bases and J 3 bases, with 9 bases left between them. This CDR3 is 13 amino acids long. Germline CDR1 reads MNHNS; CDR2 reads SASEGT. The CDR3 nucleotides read TGTGCCAGCAGTGAGGGACATTTCTACGAGCAGTACTTC. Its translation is CASSEGHFYEQYF.

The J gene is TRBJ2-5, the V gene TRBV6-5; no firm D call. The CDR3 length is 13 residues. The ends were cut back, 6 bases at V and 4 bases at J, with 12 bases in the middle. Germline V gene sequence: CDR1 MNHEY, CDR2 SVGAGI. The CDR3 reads CASSPVFSETQYF. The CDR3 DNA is TGTGCCAGCAGCCCCGTTTTTTCAGAGACCCAGTACTTC.

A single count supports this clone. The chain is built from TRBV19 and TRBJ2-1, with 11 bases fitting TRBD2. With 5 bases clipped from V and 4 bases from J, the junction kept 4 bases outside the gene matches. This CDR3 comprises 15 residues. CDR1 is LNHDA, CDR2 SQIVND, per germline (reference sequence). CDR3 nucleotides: TGTGCCAGTAGTTTGGGACTAGCGGATTACAATGAGCAGTTCTTC. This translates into CASSLGLADYNEQFF.

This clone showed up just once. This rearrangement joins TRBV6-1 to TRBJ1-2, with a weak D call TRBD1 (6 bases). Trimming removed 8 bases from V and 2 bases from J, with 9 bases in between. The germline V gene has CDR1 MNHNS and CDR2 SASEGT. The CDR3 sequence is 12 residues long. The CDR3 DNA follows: TGTGCCAGCCGGACAGCAAACTATGGCTACACCTTC. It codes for CASRTANYGYTF.

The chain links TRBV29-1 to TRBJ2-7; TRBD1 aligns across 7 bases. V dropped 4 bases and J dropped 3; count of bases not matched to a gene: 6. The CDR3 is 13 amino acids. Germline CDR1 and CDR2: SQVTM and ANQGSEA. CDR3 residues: CSVGTGSLYEQYF. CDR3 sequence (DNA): TGCAGCGTTGGGACAGGAAGCCTCTACGAGCAGTACTTC.

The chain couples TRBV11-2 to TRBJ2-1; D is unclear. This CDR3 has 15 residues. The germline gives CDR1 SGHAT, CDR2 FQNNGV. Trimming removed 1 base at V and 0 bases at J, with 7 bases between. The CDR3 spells CASSLALSSYNEQFF. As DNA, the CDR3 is TGTGCCAGCAGCTTAGCCTTGAGCTCCTACAATGAGCAGTTCTTC.

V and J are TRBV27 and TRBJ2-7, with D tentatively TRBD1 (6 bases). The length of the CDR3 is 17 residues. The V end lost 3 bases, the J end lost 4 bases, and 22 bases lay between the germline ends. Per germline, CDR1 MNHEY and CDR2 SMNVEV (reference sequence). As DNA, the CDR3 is TGTGCCAGCAGTTTCTCTACCCCCGGGACACCTATATACGAGCAGTACTTC. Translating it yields CASSFSTPGTPIYEQYF.

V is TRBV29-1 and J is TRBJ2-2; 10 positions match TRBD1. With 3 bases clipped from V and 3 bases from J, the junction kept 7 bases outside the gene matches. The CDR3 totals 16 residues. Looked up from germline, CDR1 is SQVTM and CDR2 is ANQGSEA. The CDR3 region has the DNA TGCAGCGTTGAGGATCCGGGACAGGGGTACACCGGGGAGCTGTTTTTT. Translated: CSVEDPGQGYTGELFF.